This T cell receptor (beta chain) was identified in a study of blood T cell repertoires in COVID-19. Here immunoSEQ multiplex PCR was the method, and the copy in TCRdb shows in-frame clones only, minus some. In the table there are 180,000 or so clones, around 79% of which are singletons. Germline CDR1 and CDR2: KGHDR and SFDVKD. CDR3 length: 15 amino acids. V lost 10 bases, J lost 3 bases, and 10 bases stayed unmatched. This chain connects TRBV24-1 to TRBJ2-3; TRBD1 aligns across 9 bases. The receptor was derived from a man aged 50-60 years who had recovered from COVID-19. The specimen was PBMCs or T cells enriched from blood (not recorded which). CDR3 region: CATGTGRSGTDTQYF. In DNA form, the CDR3 reads TGTGCCACGGGGACAGGGAGGAGTGGGACAGATACGCAGTATTTT.